The T cell receptor beta chain described here comes from a study of T cell repertoires in cytomegalovirus infection. Study at large: The study used recently identified HLA-C-restricted and well-studied HLA-B-restricted CMV epitopes. Study results and limitations: The response measured ex vivo was dominated by TCR beta clonotypes (HLA-C-restricted and CMV-specific). Cumulative public TCR beta family frequency identified carriers of CMV plus the relevant HLA.

A note on this clonotype: Its antigen is currently unknown.

The CDR3 has 16 amino acids. V shed 6 bases, J shed 5 bases, and the junction held 13 bases outside the gene matches. Germline CDR1 is LGHNT and CDR2 is FRNRAP. One entry per CDR3 protein results from TCRdb running MiXCR on the reads. This table holds about 830,000 distinct CDR3 sequences, over 25% found once. This TCR was sampled from a human donor in good health (CMV status not recorded). Some clones in this sample may be carry-over from other donors' samples. The material sequenced was cultured CD8+ T cells from PBMCs, taken from culture after CMV antigen stimulation. The genes are TRBV12-5 and TRBJ2-5; 9 bases match TRBD2. As DNA, the CDR3 is TGTGCTAGTGGACTCTCAGCGGGGGGCACGAGGGAGACCCAGTACTTC. It codes for CASGLSAGGTRETQYF.